A single sample is the source of the 18 T cell receptor beta chains below, sequenced in a study of long-term antiretroviral therapy in people with HIV (dated by TCRdb to 2022 to 2024). The immunoSEQ hsTCRB v3.0 assay was used at survey level resolution for TRB variable region sequencing. What TCRdb holds here is the immuneACCESS table cut down to in-frame rearrangements. Part of the clones is not present; checked against another copy, under half of the missing clones reflect an unresolved V gene, and the others are unexplained. This sample lists about 28,000 clones; 80% to 90% were detected once. The ten biggest clones cover approximately 8.3% of the sample. Sequencing used unsorted PBMCs, obtained 3.2 years before starting antiretroviral therapy. The receptor source for this set is a man aged 45 to 65 with HIV.

The genes are TRBV10-3 and TRBJ1-1, with 9 bases lining up with TRBD1. The junction had 4 bases not matched to a gene; V was cut back by 7 bases and J by 4 bases. CDR1 is ENHRY, CDR2 SYGVKD, per germline. The CDR3 covers 13 residues. CDR3 sequence reads: CAITPGQGTEAFF. CDR3 sequence (DNA): TGTGCCATCACTCCGGGACAGGGCACTGAAGCTTTCTTT.

The V gene is TRBV20-1, the J gene TRBJ2-7, with D uncertain. Per germline, CDR1 DFQATT and CDR2 SNEGSKA (reference sequence). V was shortened by 7 bases and J by 0 bases, with 7 bases between the two germline ends. The CDR3 has 11 residues. The CDR3 DNA is TGCAGTGGGTCACTCTCCTACGAGCAGTACTTC. Translation gives CSGSLSYEQYF.

The gene calls are TRBV11-2 and TRBJ2-3, with D tentatively TRBD2 (6 bases). This CDR3 has 15 amino acids. The V end was cut by 2 bases, the J end by 6 bases, with 15 bases between. Germline assignment: CDR1 SGHAT and CDR2 FQNNGV. CDR3 bases: TGTGCCAGCAGCTTACCGAGACTAGAGTCGGATACGCAGTATTTT. Protein sequence: CASSLPRLESDTQYF.

V and J are TRBV7-9 and TRBJ2-7; TRBD1 is a possible D gene (5 bases). Germline values: CDR1 SEHNR, CDR2 FQNEAQ (reference sequence). Trimming cost V 5 bases and J 3 bases, with 11 bases left between them. The length of the CDR3 is 13 residues. The CDR3 loop is CASSPRQIYEQYF. The CDR3 nucleotides are TGTGCCAGCAGCCCGCGACAGATCTACGAGCAGTACTTC.

V is TRBV7-2 and J is TRBJ2-5; TRBD1 matches 7 bases. The CDR3 is made up of 14 amino acids. CDR1 SGHTA and CDR2 FQGNSA come from the germline V gene. J was trimmed by 4 bases and V by 2 bases; bases with no gene match: 4. CDR3 DNA sequence: TGTGCCAGCAGCTTACAAGACAGGGTAGAGACCCAGTACTTC. Protein sequence: CASSLQDRVETQYF. The full variable domain, in which reference TRBV7-2 and TRBJ2-5 provide the parts outside the CDR3, is GAGVSQSPSNKVTEKGKDVELRCDPISGHTALYWYRQSLGQGLEFLIYFQGNSAPDKSGLPSDRFSAERTGGSVSTLTIQRTQQEDSAVYLCASSLQDRVETQYFGPGTRLLVL.

This clone has more than one count but fewer than ten. The rearrangement joins TRBV11-2 to TRBJ2-5; 7 nucleotides match TRBD2. The CDR3 loop spans 16 amino acids. Trimming cost V 4 bases and J 4 bases; bases outside gene matches: 12. Per germline, CDR1 SGHAT and CDR2 FQNNGV. The DNA of the CDR3 is TGTGCCAGCAGCTCCTTAGCGGGCGGGGGATCAGAGACCCAGTACTTC. It codes for CASSSLAGGGSETQYF.

The V gene is TRBV28, the J gene TRBJ1-1, with D possibly matching TRBD1 (5 bases). CDR3 length: 16 residues. V dropped 11 bases and J dropped 8 bases, with 30 bases sitting between them. Germline CDR1 and CDR2: MDHEN and SYDVKM. CDR3 protein: CAAYFRGTQRGKEAFF. As DNA, the CDR3 is TGTGCCGCCTACTTCCGAGGGACCCAGAGGGGTAAAGAAGCTTTCTTT.

The chain combines TRBV18 with TRBJ1-6, with D possibly matching TRBD1 (5 bases). Germline CDR1 is KGHSH and CDR2 is LQKENI. Trimming took 5 bases from V and 9 from J, leaving 14 bases between them. The CDR3 is 14 residues long. The DNA of the CDR3 is TGTGCCAGCTCATCAGGCAGGGCTGTTTCACCCCTCCACTTT. It specifies CASSSGRAVSPLHF.

V is TRBV11-2 and J is TRBJ2-5, with TRBD2 matching 11 bases. J gave up 0 bases and V 5 bases, and 8 bases lay outside the gene matches. There are 17 residues in the CDR3. Germline CDR1 SGHAT, CDR2 FQNNGV. The CDR3 nucleotides are TGTGCCAGCAGCCCACGGCTAGCGGGGGGAAACCAAGAGACCCAGTACTTC. This translates into CASSPRLAGGNQETQYF.

The J gene is TRBJ1-1, the V gene TRBV4-1; possible D gene TRBD1, 6 bases. This CDR3 region has 14 residues. The germline V gene has CDR1 MGHRA and CDR2 YSYEKL. V was cut by 1 base and J by 4 bases, with 10 bases left in between. CDR3 in amino acids: CASSQGQVVTEAFF. In DNA form, the CDR3 reads TGCGCCAGCAGCCAAGGACAGGTAGTCACTGAAGCTTTCTTT.

This chain connects TRBV6-4 to TRBJ2-1; TRBD1 or TRBD2 may be the D gene (6 bases each). Trimming removed 2 bases at V and 8 bases at J, with 13 bases between. Germline assignment: CDR1 MRHNA and CDR2 SNTAGT. This CDR3 region has 14 residues. The CDR3 DNA is TGTGCCAGCAGTGACAGGGGGAGGATCGATGAGCAGTTCTTC. Encoded protein: CASSDRGRIDEQFF.

The chain is built from TRBV5-5 and TRBJ1-5; D is unresolved. The V gene's germline CDR1 is SGHKS and CDR2 YYEKEE (reference sequence). This CDR3 has 13 amino acids. V lost 1 base and J lost 7, with 9 bases in between. The CDR3 sequence is CASSLSPWQPQHF. The CDR3 DNA is TGTGCCAGCAGCTTGTCCCCCTGGCAGCCCCAGCATTTT.

CDR3 protein: CASSLVAWGGPGANVLTF. CDR3 bases: TGTGCCAGCAGTTTGGTTGCTTGGGGGGGCCCTGGGGCCAACGTCCTGACTTTC. The gene calls are TRBV27 and TRBJ2-6, with D possibly TRBD2 on 7 matching bases. CDR1 is MNHEY and CDR2 is SMNVEV in the germline V gene (reference sequence). V lost 3 bases to trimming and J lost 2 bases, with 17 bases between them. The CDR3 sequence is 18 residues long.

J is TRBJ1-1 and V is TRBV19; tentatively, D is TRBD1 (5 bases). The V and J ends lost 10 bases and 6 bases respectively, with 18 bases between them. Germline V gives CDR1 LNHDA, CDR2 SQIVND (reference sequence). The length of the CDR3 is 13 residues. CDR3: CATSQGADAEAFF. CDR3 DNA: TGTGCCACATCCCAGGGAGCGGACGCTGAAGCTTTCTTT.

The chain recombines TRBV19 with TRBJ1-5, with D possibly being TRBD1 (6 bases). Germline assignment: CDR1 LNHDA and CDR2 SQIVND (reference sequence). Between the trimmed V and J ends, which lost 7 bases and 9 bases, there was a span of 19 bases. The CDR3 sequence is 14 residues long. The CDR3 sequence is CASNGGAADRPQHF. The DNA of the CDR3 is TGTGCCAGTAACGGGGGCGCAGCGGATAGGCCCCAGCATTTT.

The chain employs TRBV15 and TRBJ1-2; D unresolved. The CDR3 consists of 13 residues. CDR1 LNHNV and CDR2 YYDKDF come from the germline V gene (reference sequence). Between the trimmed V and J ends, which lost 1 base and 0 bases, there was a span of 3 bases. The CDR3 DNA is TGTGCCACCAGCAGAGGAACTAACTATGGCTACACCTTC. Amino acids: CATSRGTNYGYTF.

This sequence joins TRBV5-1 and TRBJ1-2, with D possibly matching TRBD1 (6 bases). The CDR3 contains 13 residues. Germline V lookup: CDR1 SGHRS, CDR2 YFSETQ. V was cut by 1 base and J by 8 bases, with 12 bases left in between. The CDR3 DNA sequence: TGCGCCAGCAGCTTGACAGGGACGGGCGGCTACACCTTC. As protein: CASSLTGTGGYTF.

The rearrangement uses TRBV7-2 and TRBJ2-7; TRBD2 matches at 9 bases. Germline CDR1 reads SGHTA; CDR2 reads FQGNSA. Trimming removed 5 bases from V and 3 bases from J; junction bases left unmatched: 14. The CDR3 length is 17 residues. Here the CDR3 reads CASSPRTSDANIYEQYF. CDR3 nucleotide sequence: TGTGCCAGCAGCCCCAGGACTAGCGATGCGAATATCTACGAGCAGTACTTC.